The sequence of this T cell receptor (beta chain) was determined in a study of shared clonotypes between healthy human individuals. The germline CDR1 and CDR2 sequences are ENHRY and SYGVKD. V lost 6 bases and J 3 bases, leaving 5 bases between the germline ends. The length of the CDR3 is 11 residues. The data were produced by immunoSEQ multiplex PCR, yet TCRdb's version contains in-frame clones alone and is incomplete. The data hold some 2,500,000 clones, with 93% observed a single time. Sequenced sample: naive CD4+ T cells from PBMCs. Indicated subset: CD45RA+ positively selected. The V call is TRBV10-3, the J call TRBJ1-1; D call uncertain. The sequence was obtained from a man aged 18 to 29 in good health. Some clones in this sample may be carry-over from other donors' samples. Here the CDR3 reads CAIRGYTEAFF. For the CDR3, the DNA is TGTGCCATCAGGGGGTACACTGAAGCTTTCTTT.